The clone carrying this T cell receptor (beta chain) was seen more than once but under ten times. Its antigen is undetermined. At one boundary the junction diverges from the germline segment, which might be a read error. These data originate in a study of neurological immune-mediated disorders. TCRdb processed the 5' RACE reads anew with MiXCR; each CDR3 protein has one entry. The data contain roughly 60,000 distinct CDR3 sequences, approximately 4% of them seen just once; the ten biggest clones take up approximately 3.1%. The CDR3 consists of 14 residues. Germline V gene data show CDR1 as MNHNS and CDR2 as SASEGT. Study-wide points: Private repertoires in all groups were suggested by the absence of shared CDR3 amino acid sequences among expanded clones across subjects. Phylogenetic grouping assigned the repertoires of 18 of 34 multiple sclerosis patients to a single cluster of related CDR3 sequences. This cluster may be a repertoire-level signature.

The V and J genes are TRBV6-1 and TRBJ1-6, with TRBD1 matching over 7 bases. The TCR comes from a woman aged 25 to 39 with multiple sclerosis. Material for sequencing was PBMCs. The DNA of the CDR3 is TGTGCCAGCGGACCCGGGACAGAGGGTTCACCCCTCAACTTT. This gives the protein CASGPGTEGSPLNF.